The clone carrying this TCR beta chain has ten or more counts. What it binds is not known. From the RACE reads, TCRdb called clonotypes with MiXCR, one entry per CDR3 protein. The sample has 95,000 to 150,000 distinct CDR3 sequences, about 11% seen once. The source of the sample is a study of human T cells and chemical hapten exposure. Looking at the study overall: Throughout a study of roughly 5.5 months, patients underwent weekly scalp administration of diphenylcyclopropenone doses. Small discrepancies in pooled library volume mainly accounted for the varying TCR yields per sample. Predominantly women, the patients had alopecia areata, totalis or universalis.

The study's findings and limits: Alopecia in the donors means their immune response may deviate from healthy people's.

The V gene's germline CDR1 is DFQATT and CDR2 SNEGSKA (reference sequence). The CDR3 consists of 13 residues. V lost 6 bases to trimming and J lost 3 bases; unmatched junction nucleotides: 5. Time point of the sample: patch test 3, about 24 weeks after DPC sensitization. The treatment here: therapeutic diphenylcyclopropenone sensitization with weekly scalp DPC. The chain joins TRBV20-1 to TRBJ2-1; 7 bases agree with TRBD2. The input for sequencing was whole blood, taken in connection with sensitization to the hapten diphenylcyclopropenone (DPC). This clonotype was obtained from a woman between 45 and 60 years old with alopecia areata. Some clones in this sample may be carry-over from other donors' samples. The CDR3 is CSAPGGYYNEQFF. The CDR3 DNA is TGCAGTGCCCCCGGGGGGTACTACAATGAGCAGTTCTTC.